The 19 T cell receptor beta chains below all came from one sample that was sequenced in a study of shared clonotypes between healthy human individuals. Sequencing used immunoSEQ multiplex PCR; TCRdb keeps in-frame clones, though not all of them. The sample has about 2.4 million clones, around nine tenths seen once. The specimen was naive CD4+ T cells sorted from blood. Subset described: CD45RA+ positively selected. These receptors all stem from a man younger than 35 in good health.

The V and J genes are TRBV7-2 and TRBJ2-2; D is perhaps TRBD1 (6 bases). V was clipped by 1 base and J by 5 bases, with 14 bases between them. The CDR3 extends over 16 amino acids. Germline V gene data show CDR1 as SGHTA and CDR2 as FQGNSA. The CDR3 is CASSLEAGVSTGELFF. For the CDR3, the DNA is TGTGCCAGCAGCTTAGAGGCAGGGGTATCAACCGGGGAGCTGTTTTTT.

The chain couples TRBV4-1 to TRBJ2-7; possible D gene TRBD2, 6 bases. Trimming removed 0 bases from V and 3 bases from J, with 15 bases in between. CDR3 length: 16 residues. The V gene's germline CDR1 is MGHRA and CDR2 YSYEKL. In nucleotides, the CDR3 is TGCGCCAGCAGCCAAGATGTGGATTTGGGAGGCTACGAGCAGTACTTC. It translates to CASSQDVDLGGYEQYF.

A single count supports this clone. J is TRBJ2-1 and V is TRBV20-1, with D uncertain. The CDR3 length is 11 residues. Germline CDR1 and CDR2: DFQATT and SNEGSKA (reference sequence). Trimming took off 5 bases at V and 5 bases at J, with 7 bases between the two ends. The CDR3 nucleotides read TGCAGTGCTCCTCCGAACAATGAGCAGTTCTTC. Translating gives CSAPPNNEQFF.

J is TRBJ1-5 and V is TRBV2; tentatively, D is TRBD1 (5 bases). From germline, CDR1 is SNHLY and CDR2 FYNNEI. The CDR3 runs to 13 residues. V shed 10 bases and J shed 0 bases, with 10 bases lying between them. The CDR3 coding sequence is TGTGCCACCAGACAGAGTAGCAATCAGCCCCAGCATTTT. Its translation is CATRQSSNQPQHF.

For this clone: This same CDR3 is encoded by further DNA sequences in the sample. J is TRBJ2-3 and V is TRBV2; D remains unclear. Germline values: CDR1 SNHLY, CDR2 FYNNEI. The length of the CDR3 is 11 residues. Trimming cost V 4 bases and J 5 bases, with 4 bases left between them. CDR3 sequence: CASSGLDTQYF. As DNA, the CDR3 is TGTGCCAGCAGTGGTTTAGATACGCAGTATTTT.

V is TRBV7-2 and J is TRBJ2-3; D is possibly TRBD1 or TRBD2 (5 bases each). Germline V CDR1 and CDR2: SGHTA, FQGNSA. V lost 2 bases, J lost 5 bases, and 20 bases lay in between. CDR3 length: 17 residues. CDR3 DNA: TGTGCCAGCAGCTTACCTCCTCCGGGACCCCAGAAAGATACGCAGTATTTT. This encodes CASSLPPPGPQKDTQYF.

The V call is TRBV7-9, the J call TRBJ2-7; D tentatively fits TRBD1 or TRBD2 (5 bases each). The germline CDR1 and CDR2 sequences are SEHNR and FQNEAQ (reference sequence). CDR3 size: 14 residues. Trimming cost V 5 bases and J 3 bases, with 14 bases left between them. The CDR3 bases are TGTGCCAGCAGCGGGGGACGCTATGACTACGAGCAGTACTTC. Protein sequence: CASSGGRYDYEQYF.

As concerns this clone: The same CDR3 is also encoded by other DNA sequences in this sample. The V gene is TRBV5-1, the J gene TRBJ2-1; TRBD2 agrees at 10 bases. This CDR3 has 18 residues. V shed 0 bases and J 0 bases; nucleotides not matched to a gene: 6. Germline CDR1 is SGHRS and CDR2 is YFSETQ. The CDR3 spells CASSLGLAGLSSYNEQFF. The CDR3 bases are TGCGCCAGCAGCTTGGGACTAGCGGGTTTGAGCTCCTACAATGAGCAGTTCTTC. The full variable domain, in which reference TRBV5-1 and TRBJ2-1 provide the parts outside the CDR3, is KAGVTQTPRYLIKTRGQQVTLSCSPISGHRSVSWYQQTPGQGLQFLFEYFSETQRNKGNFPGRFSGRQFSNSRSEMNVSTLELGDSALYLCASSLGLAGLSSYNEQFFGPGTRLTVL.

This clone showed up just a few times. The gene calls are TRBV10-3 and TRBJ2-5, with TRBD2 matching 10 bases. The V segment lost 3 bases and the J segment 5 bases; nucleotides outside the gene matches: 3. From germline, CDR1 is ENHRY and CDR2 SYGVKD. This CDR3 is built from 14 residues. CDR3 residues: CAISDSGGRETQYF. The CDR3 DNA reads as TGTGCCATCAGTGATAGCGGGGGGAGGGAGACCCAGTACTTC.

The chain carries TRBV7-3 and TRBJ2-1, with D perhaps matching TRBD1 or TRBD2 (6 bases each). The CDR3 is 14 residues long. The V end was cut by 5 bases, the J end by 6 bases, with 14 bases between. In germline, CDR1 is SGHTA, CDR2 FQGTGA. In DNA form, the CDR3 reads TGTGCCAGCAGCCCCGGGGGCCTAAGCAATGAGCAGTTCTTC. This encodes CASSPGGLSNEQFF.

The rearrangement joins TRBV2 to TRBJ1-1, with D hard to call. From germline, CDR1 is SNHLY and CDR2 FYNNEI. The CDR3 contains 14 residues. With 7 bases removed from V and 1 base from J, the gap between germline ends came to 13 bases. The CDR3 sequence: CASNVETSNTEAFF. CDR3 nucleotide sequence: TGTGCCAGCAACGTAGAGACCTCGAACACTGAAGCTTTCTTT.

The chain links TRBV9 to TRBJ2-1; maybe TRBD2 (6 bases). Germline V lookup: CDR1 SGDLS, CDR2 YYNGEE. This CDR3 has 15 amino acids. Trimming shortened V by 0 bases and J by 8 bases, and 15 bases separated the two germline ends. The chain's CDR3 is CASSVVAGLVDEQFF. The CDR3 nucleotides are TGTGCCAGCAGCGTAGTTGCGGGGCTAGTGGATGAGCAGTTCTTC.

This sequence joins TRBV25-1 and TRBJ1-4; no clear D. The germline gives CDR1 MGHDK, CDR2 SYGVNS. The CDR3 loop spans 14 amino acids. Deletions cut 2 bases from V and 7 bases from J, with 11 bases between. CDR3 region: CASSEPALGEKLFF. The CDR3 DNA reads TGTGCCAGCAGTGAACCGGCCTTAGGTGAAAAACTGTTTTTT.

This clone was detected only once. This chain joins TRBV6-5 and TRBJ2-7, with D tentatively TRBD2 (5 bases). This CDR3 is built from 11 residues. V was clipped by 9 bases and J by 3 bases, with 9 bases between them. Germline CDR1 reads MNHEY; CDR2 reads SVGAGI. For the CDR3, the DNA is TGTGCCAGTTTCGAGGGCTACGAGCAGTACTTC. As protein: CASFEGYEQYF.

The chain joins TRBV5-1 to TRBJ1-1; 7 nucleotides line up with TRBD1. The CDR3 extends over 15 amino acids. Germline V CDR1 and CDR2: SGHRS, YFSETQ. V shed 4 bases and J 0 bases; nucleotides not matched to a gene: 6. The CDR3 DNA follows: TGCGCCAGCAGCCCGCGAGACAGGGTGAACACTGAAGCTTTCTTT. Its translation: CASSPRDRVNTEAFF.

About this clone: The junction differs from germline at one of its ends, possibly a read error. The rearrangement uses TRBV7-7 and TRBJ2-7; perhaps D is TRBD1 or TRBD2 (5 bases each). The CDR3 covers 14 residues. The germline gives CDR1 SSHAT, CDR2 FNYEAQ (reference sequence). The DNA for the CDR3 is TGTGCTAGCAGCCTCGGGACGGCCTCCTACGAGCAGTACTTC. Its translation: CASSLGTASYEQYF. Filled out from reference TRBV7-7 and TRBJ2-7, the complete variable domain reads GAGVSQSPRYKVTKRGQDVTLRCDPISSHATLYWYQQALGQGPEFLTYFNYEAQPDKSGLPSDRFSAERPEGSISTLTIQRTEQRDSAMYRCASSLGTASYEQYFGPGTRLTVT.

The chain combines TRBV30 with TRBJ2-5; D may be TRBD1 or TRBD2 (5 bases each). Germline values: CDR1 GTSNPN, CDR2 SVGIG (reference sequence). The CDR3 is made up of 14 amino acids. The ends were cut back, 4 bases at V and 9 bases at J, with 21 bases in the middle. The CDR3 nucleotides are TGTGCCTGGAATGGACCAGGGATCGCCGGGGCCCAGTACTTC. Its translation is CAWNGPGIAGAQYF.

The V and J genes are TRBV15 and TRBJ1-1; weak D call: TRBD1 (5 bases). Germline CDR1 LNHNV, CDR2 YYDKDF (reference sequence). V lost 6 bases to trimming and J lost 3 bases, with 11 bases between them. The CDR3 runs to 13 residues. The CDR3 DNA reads TGTGCCACCAGTCCAGGGTATGACACTGAAGCTTTCTTT. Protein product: CATSPGYDTEAFF.

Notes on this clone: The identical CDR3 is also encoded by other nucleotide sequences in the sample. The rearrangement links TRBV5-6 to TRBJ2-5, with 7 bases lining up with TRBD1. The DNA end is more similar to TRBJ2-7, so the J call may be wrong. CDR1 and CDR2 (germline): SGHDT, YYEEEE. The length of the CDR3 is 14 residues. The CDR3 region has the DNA TGTGCCAGCAGCTCAAGGGACAGAACCTACGAGCAGTACTTC. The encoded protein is CASSSRDRTYEQYF.